This T cell receptor beta chain emerged from a study of cytomegalovirus exposure and HLA in healthy donors. Study findings and constraints: The study listed roughly 160 cytomegalovirus-associated TCR beta chains. Whilst most TCR sequences proved rare, a subset of public TCRs occurred across many donors.

V lost 4 bases, J lost 4 bases, and 13 bases stayed unmatched. CDR3 size: 15 residues. The germline V gene has CDR1 SQVTM and CDR2 ANQGSEA. While the first cohort had some 700 subjects, the donors belonged to the separate validation cohort of over a hundred subjects. Profiling relied on immunoSEQ multiplex PCR, and the TCRdb table lists in-frame clones only, not all of them. Of about 310,000 clones listed, roughly 88% are singletons. In regard to this clone: Its antigen is not known.

The clonotype comes from a man aged 25 to 40 in good health and CMV-seronegative. This chain connects TRBV29-1 to TRBJ2-7, with 7 bases that match TRBD1. Sequenced material: PBMCs. In nucleotides, the CDR3 is TGCAGCGTTGGTTTGGACAGGAGATCTGAATACGAGCAGTACTTC. Protein sequence: CSVGLDRRSEYEQYF.